At least ten counts were recorded for the clone carrying this T cell receptor beta chain. This specimen belongs to a study of CD8+CD57+ T cells in acquired aplastic anemia. CDR3 and TCR beta VDJ profiling relied on a genomic DNA template. TCRdb re-called the reads through MiXCR, storing one row per CDR3 protein. The table lists under 200,000 distinct CDR3 sequences, roughly 48% of them singletons. The patients chosen for sequencing had shown expansion of CD8+CD57+ cells (detected by flow cytometry). There are 16 residues in the CDR3. Germline V gene sequence: CDR1 LNHDA, CDR2 SQIVND (reference sequence). V lost 5 bases and J lost 0, with 14 bases in between.

The sequencing sample was made of sorted CD4+, CD8+, or CD8+CD57+ T cells (not recorded which) from PBMCs. The chain links TRBV19 to TRBJ1-3; possibly TRBD1 for D (6 bases). This TCR was sampled from a human donor with aplastic anemia. CDR3 bases: TGTGCCAGTAGTCCCCAGGGGACGGCCTCTGGAAACACCATATATTTT. Protein sequence: CASSPQGTASGNTIYF.